A single sample is the source of the 27 T cell receptor beta chains below, sequenced in a study of T cells in Graves' hyperthyroidism and ophthalmopathy. Amplification yielded TCR beta CDR3 regions, with RNA transcripts as the source. The TCR CDR3 was amplified in a first-round RT-PCR using the HTBI primer set. TCRdb redid the calling of the multiplex PCR reads with MiXCR, one entry per CDR3 protein. The sample holds under 300,000 distinct CDR3 sequences, less than 30% seen once. Sequenced: blood. These receptors were obtained from a man aged 35 to 55 with Graves' hyperthyroidism that later progressed to Graves' ophthalmopathy.

The chain carries TRBV28 and TRBJ1-1; TRBD1 matches 7 bases. Germline lookup yields CDR1 MDHEN and CDR2 SYDVKM. CDR3 size: 12 residues. The J segment lost 7 bases and the V segment lost 5 bases, leaving 4 bases of the junction unmatched. The CDR3 bases are TGTGCCAGCAGTCGTAGGACAGGTGAAGCTTTCTTT. This codes for CASSRRTGEAFF.

This clonotype was seen more than once but under ten times. The chain uses TRBV3-1 and TRBJ1-1; perhaps TRBD1 as D (5 bases). V was cut by 1 base and J by 5 bases, with 14 bases left in between. Germline V lookup: CDR1 LGHDT, CDR2 YNNKEL (reference sequence). The CDR3 extends over 15 amino acids. The CDR3 here is CASSQALNGGTEAFF. CDR3 DNA sequence: TGTGCCAGCAGCCAAGCCCTCAATGGGGGGACTGAAGCTTTCTTT.

This clonotype appeared many times. The chain couples TRBV2 to TRBJ2-5, with a weak D call TRBD1 (5 bases). Trimming removed 5 bases at V and 7 bases at J, with 20 bases between. Germline V lookup: CDR1 SNHLY, CDR2 FYNNEI. The CDR3 has 15 residues. Here the CDR3 DNA reads TGTGCCAGCAGTTCCGGGCCAAGGGGATCTGGGACCCAGTACTTC. Its translation: CASSSGPRGSGTQYF.

V gene TRBV2 combines with J gene TRBJ2-7; no firm D call. The CDR3 covers 11 residues. Per the germline V gene, CDR1 is SNHLY and CDR2 is FYNNEI. The V and J ends lost 8 bases and 6 bases respectively, with 11 bases between them. The CDR3, as DNA: TGTGCCAGCGTACGGTCGGGCGAGCAGTACTTC. Translated, it gives CASVRSGEQYF.

This clonotype was counted at least ten times. The chain combines TRBV29-1 with TRBJ2-3, with D tentatively TRBD1 (6 bases). The CDR3 extends over 14 amino acids. Trimming pared 8 bases from V and 0 bases from J, leaving 15 bases between. Germline V CDR1 and CDR2: SQVTM, ANQGSEA. CDR3: CSSRTDTSTDTQYF. CDR3 bases: TGCAGCTCCCGGACAGATACTAGCACAGATACGCAGTATTTT.

This clonotype appeared many times. This chain uses TRBV7-3 with TRBJ1-1; 8 bases align to TRBD1. Germline values: CDR1 SGHTA, CDR2 FQGTGA. With V trimmed by 5 bases and J by 5 bases, 7 bases remained unmatched. The CDR3 length is 14 residues. The CDR3 loop reads CASSPTGGMTEAFF. In DNA, the CDR3 is TGTGCCAGCAGCCCCACAGGGGGTATGACTGAAGCTTTCTTT.

This clonotype has just a few counts. The chain employs TRBV7-3 and TRBJ1-2; weak D call: TRBD1 (6 bases). Germline V CDR1 and CDR2: SGHTA, FQGTGA. The CDR3 consists of 13 residues. Trimming took 5 bases from V and 7 from J, leaving 14 bases between them. The CDR3 here is CASSIQGVVGYTF. In DNA, the CDR3 is TGTGCCAGCAGCATACAGGGCGTGGTTGGCTACACCTTC. Full variable domain (rest looked up from reference TRBV7-3 and TRBJ1-2): GAGVSQTPSNKVTEKGKYVELRCDPISGHTALYWYRQSLGQGPEFLIYFQGTGAADDSGLPNDRFFAVRPEGSVSTLKIQRTERGDSAVYLCASSIQGVVGYTFGSGTRLTVV.

This clonotype was observed at least ten times. The V call is TRBV10-3, the J call TRBJ2-7; no definite D call. V lost 2 bases to trimming and J lost 7 bases, with 9 bases between them. CDR3 length equals 12 residues. Germline V gives CDR1 ENHRY, CDR2 SYGVKD. The CDR3, as DNA: TGTGCCATCAGTGAGGTGGTAAGGGAGCAGTACTTC. This translates into CAISEVVREQYF.

This clonotype was detected ten times or more. This chain connects TRBV28 to TRBJ1-3, with a weak D call TRBD1 (6 bases). CDR1 is MDHEN and CDR2 is SYDVKM in the germline V gene. Trimming pared 2 bases from V and 2 bases from J, leaving 7 bases between. This CDR3 contains 14 residues. CDR3 coding DNA: TGTGCCAGCAGTTTACGGACAGCTGGAAACACCATATATTTT. It encodes CASSLRTAGNTIYF.

This clonotype was picked up many times. The V gene is TRBV19, the J gene TRBJ2-7; 7 bases map to TRBD1. Looked up from germline, CDR1 is LNHDA and CDR2 is SQIVND (reference sequence). The CDR3 totals 13 residues. V shed 3 bases, J shed 3 bases, and the junction held 2 bases outside the gene matches. This chain's CDR3 is CASSIPGGYEQYF. CDR3 in DNA: TGTGCCAGTAGTATTCCAGGGGGCTACGAGCAGTACTTC.

The V and J genes are TRBV6-1 and TRBJ1-5; D is possibly TRBD1 (6 bases). V was shortened by 7 bases and J by 4 bases, with 11 bases between the two germline ends. This CDR3 has 13 residues. CDR1 is MNHNS, CDR2 SASEGT, per germline. The CDR3 DNA reads as TGTGCCAGCACCCGAGGGGGGAATCAGCCCCAGCATTTT. Protein: CASTRGGNQPQHF.

Many counts were recorded for this clonotype. This CDR3 is CSARDLTGWDTEAFF. For the CDR3, the DNA is TGCAGTGCTAGAGATCTGACAGGGTGGGACACTGAAGCTTTCTTT. The chain couples TRBV20-1 to TRBJ1-1; 7 nucleotides agree with TRBD1. Germline values: CDR1 DFQATT, CDR2 SNEGSKA (reference sequence). This CDR3 is built from 15 residues. With V trimmed by 0 bases and J by 3 bases, 7 bases remained unmatched.

This clonotype has a count of ten or more. The V call is TRBV19, the J call TRBJ1-1; D remains unclear. The germline V gene has CDR1 LNHDA and CDR2 SQIVND (reference sequence). With 6 bases removed from V and 4 bases from J, the gap between germline ends came to 18 bases. The CDR3 runs 15 residues. CDR3 amino acids: CASSSRVHGSTEAFF. The DNA of the CDR3 is TGTGCCAGTAGCTCTAGGGTACATGGGAGCACTGAAGCTTTCTTT. Full variable domain (rest looked up from reference TRBV19 and TRBJ1-1): DGGITQSPKYLFRKEGQNVTLSCEQNLNHDAMYWYRQDPGQGLRLIYYSQIVNDFQKGDIAEGYSVSREKKESFPLTVTSAQKNPTAFYLCASSSRVHGSTEAFFGQGTRLTVV.

This sequence joins TRBV6-5 and TRBJ1-1, with a weak D call TRBD1 (5 bases). The germline CDR1 and CDR2 sequences are MNHEY and SVGAGI. This CDR3 is built from 14 residues. The V gene lost 3 bases and the J gene lost 4 bases, with 12 bases spanning the gap. The CDR3 region has the DNA TGTGCCAGCAGTTATGGGACCCCGGGCACTGAAGCTTTCTTT. This sequence encodes CASSYGTPGTEAFF.

The chain couples TRBV18 to TRBJ2-7, with 9 positions matching TRBD1. This CDR3 has 14 residues. CDR1 KGHSH and CDR2 LQKENI come from the germline V gene. Trimming removed 0 bases from V and 5 bases from J; junction bases left unmatched: 2. The CDR3 bases are TGTGCCAGCTCACCACCGGGACAGGGTGACGAGCAGTACTTC. It yields the protein CASSPPGQGDEQYF.

This clonotype showed up many times. The rearrangement joins TRBV30 to TRBJ1-2, with D possibly being TRBD1 (5 bases). Germline loops: CDR1 GTSNPN, CDR2 SVGIG (reference sequence). Trimming cost V 4 bases and J 5 bases, with 17 bases left between them. The CDR3 loop spans 14 amino acids. CDR3 loop: CAWNVEQGGYGYTF. In nucleotides, the CDR3 is TGTGCCTGGAACGTTGAGCAGGGAGGGTATGGCTACACCTTC.

The chain combines TRBV12-3 or TRBV12-4 with TRBJ2-5, with D possibly TRBD2 on 6 matching bases. CDR3 size: 14 residues. Between the trimmed V and J ends, which lost 7 bases and 2 bases, there was a span of 14 bases. CDR3 DNA sequence: TGTGCCAGCAACCCTCTGGCGGGACAAGAGACCCAGTACTTC. Amino acid sequence: CASNPLAGQETQYF.

Points on this clonotype: This may come from a read error, since a much larger clone is one base off. The chain couples TRBV7-4 to TRBJ1-2; D gene ambiguous. Germline V gene sequence: CDR1 SGHVT, CDR2 SQSDAQ. The CDR3 has 16 residues. The CDR3 nucleotides are TGTGCCAGCAGCCAATTAACGTTCCGAGGCTACTATGGCTACGCCTTC. Its translation is CASSQLTFRGYYGYAF.

This clonotype has at least ten counts. The J gene is TRBJ2-7, the V gene TRBV7-2; D possibly corresponds to TRBD2 (5 bases). Germline CDR1 SGHTA, CDR2 FQGNSA. The ends were cut back, 6 bases at V and 0 bases at J, with 15 bases in the middle. The CDR3 consists of 15 residues. Here the CDR3 reads CASSPTGTSSYEQYF. The CDR3 nucleotides read TGTGCCAGCAGTCCTACGGGAACGAGCTCCTACGAGCAGTACTTC.

The J gene is TRBJ2-7, the V gene TRBV6-1; 9 nucleotides align to TRBD1. The CDR3 is made up of 14 amino acids. The V segment lost 3 bases and the J segment 7 bases; nucleotides outside the gene matches: 7. Germline V gives CDR1 MNHNS, CDR2 SASEGT. CDR3 in DNA: TGTGCCAGCAGTGAGTCAACAGGGGGCTTTGAGCAGTACTTC. This codes for CASSESTGGFEQYF.

This chain uses TRBV2 with TRBJ1-3; D call uncertain. Looked up from germline, CDR1 is SNHLY and CDR2 is FYNNEI. The germline V and J ends were trimmed by 6 bases and 0 bases, with 9 bases remaining between them. The CDR3 extends over 14 amino acids. The CDR3 spells CASRPESSGNTIYF. CDR3 DNA: TGTGCCAGCAGGCCTGAGAGCTCTGGAAACACCATATATTTT. Full variable domain (rest looked up from reference TRBV2 and TRBJ1-3): EPEVTQTPSHQVTQMGQEVILRCVPISNHLYFYWYRQILGQKVEFLVSFYNNEISEKSEIFDDQFSVERPDGSNFTLKIRSTKLEDSAMYFCASRPESSGNTIYFGEGSWLTVV.

The CDR3 here is CASSQETGATAQYF. The CDR3, as DNA: TGTGCCAGCAGCCAAGAGACAGGCGCTACGGCCCAGTACTTC. The gene calls are TRBV4-2 and TRBJ2-5, with a possible D match to TRBD1 (6 bases). The CDR3 totals 14 residues. V lost 0 bases, J lost 9 bases, and 14 bases lay in between. Germline V gives CDR1 LGHNA, CDR2 YNFKEQ.

This clonotype was detected many times. The V gene is TRBV5-1, the J gene TRBJ1-2; D not resolved. The CDR3 has 15 residues. V lost 2 bases and J lost 5, with 16 bases in between. CDR1 SGHRS and CDR2 YFSETQ come from the germline V gene. The CDR3 is CASSLRESVNYGYTF. CDR3 nucleotides: TGCGCCAGCAGCTTAAGGGAAAGCGTTAATTATGGCTACACCTTC.

This clonotype was counted at least ten times. The chain is built from TRBV29-1 and TRBJ1-2; D ambiguous. Germline assignment: CDR1 SQVTM and CDR2 ANQGSEA. This CDR3 contains 12 residues. Trimming pared 3 bases from V and 2 bases from J, leaving 7 bases between. The CDR3, as DNA: TGCAGCGTTGAGCGAGGGAACTATGGCTACACCTTC. It yields the protein CSVERGNYGYTF.

CDR3 sequence: CASSYSGKGNTEAFF. In DNA, the CDR3 is TGTGCCAGCAGTTACTCCGGCAAAGGGAACACTGAAGCTTTCTTT. The chain joins TRBV6-5 to TRBJ1-1; no clear D. The germline CDR1 and CDR2 sequences are MNHEY and SVGAGI. Trimming cost V 0 bases and J 1 base, with 9 bases left between them. There are 15 residues in the CDR3.

This clonotype was seen repeatedly, ten times or more. This sequence joins TRBV18 and TRBJ2-4; TRBD1 aligns across 7 bases. J was trimmed by 0 bases and V by 1 base; bases with no gene match: 6. CDR3 length: 17 amino acids. Germline assignment: CDR1 KGHSH and CDR2 LQKENI. The DNA for the CDR3 is TGTGCCAGCTCACCACAGGGGGCTGACCTAGCCAAAAACATTCAGTACTTC. Translated: CASSPQGADLAKNIQYF.

This clonotype came up many times. V gene TRBV11-2 combines with J gene TRBJ2-4, with 10 bases lining up with TRBD2. Germline V gene data show CDR1 as SGHAT and CDR2 as FQNNGV. This CDR3 has 16 amino acids. V shed 3 bases, J shed 1 base, and the junction held 3 bases outside the gene matches. The CDR3: CASSFSGGLAKNIQYF. Written as DNA, the CDR3 is TGTGCCAGCAGCTTTAGCGGGGGGCTTGCCAAAAACATTCAGTACTTC.